This T cell receptor beta chain was sequenced in a study of T cell changes during pregnancy in multiple sclerosis. Profiling relied on immunoSEQ multiplex PCR, and the TCRdb table lists in-frame clones only, not all of them. This sample carries about 22,000 clones, about 90% of them seen once, and the ten largest clones take around 0.69%. The junction had 11 bases not matched to a gene; V was cut back by 7 bases and J by 4 bases. CDR1 and CDR2 from the germline V gene are MNHNY and SVGAGI (reference sequence). This CDR3 has 15 residues. The sequencing here drew on CD4+ T cells from peripheral blood mononuclear cells, taken in the third trimester of pregnancy. V usage is TRBV6-6 and J usage is TRBJ2-7, with 9 bases fitting TRBD1. The TCR was taken from a female donor in good health, enrolled as a control in a pregnancy study. Here the CDR3 DNA reads TGTGCCAGCATTTCACCGGGACAGGGTATTTACGAGCAGTACTTC. Translating it yields CASISPGQGIYEQYF.